The rows below give T cell receptor beta chains drawn from one sample of a study of CD4 T cells in relation to SARS-CoV-2 and coronaviruses. Produced via immunoSEQ multiplex PCR; TCRdb's table is partial and in-frame only. The sample lists under 65,000 clones; 86% were seen once. Sequenced input: memory CD4+ T cells from PBMCs. Receptors originate from a human donor in good health. The CDR3 runs from the conserved cysteine through the conserved F or W. D genes are given only for firm matches. Not all rows give a size; the values are once, few, many and, for expanded clones, a class.

d_gene	v_gene	j_gene	abundance	CDR3nt	CDR3aa
.	TRBV28	TRBJ2-4	.	TGTGCCAGCAGTTCGTCGACCCCCGGAGGCATTCAGTACTTC	CASSSSTPGGIQYF
TRBD1	TRBV4-2	TRBJ1-6	.	TGTGCCAGCAGCCTTACTAGGGGGACAGGTTCGAATTCACCCCTCCACTTT	CASSLTRGTGSNSPLHF
TRBD1	TRBV28	TRBJ2-7	.	TGTGCCAGCAGTCGGACAGGGAAATCCTACGAGCAGTACTTC	CASSRTGKSYEQYF
TRBD1	TRBV11-2	TRBJ1-1	once	TGTGCCAGCAGCCGGGGACAGTCGAACACTGAAGCTTTCTTT	CASSRGQSNTEAFF
TRBD1	TRBV7-3	TRBJ2-2	.	TGTGCCAGCAGTCCTAGACAGGGAAGGAACACCGGGGAGCTGTTTTTT	CASSPRQGRNTGELFF
.	TRBV5-1	TRBJ2-3	.	TGCGCCAGCAGCTTGGGAGGGACTGGCACAGATACGCAGTATTTT	CASSLGGTGTDTQYF
.	TRBV24-1	TRBJ2-1	.	TGTGCCACCAGTGATTTGTTGGGGGAGAACGGTTACAATGAGCAGTTCTTC	CATSDLLGENGYNEQFF
.	TRBV5-5	TRBJ1-1	.	TGTGCCAGCAGCTTGGGGCCGGACAGCCGTGAAGCTTTCTTT	CASSLGPDSREAFF
.	TRBV2	TRBJ2-3	.	TGTGCCAGCAAGATCGACACAGATACGCAGTATTTT	CASKIDTDTQYF
TRBD2	TRBV9	TRBJ2-1	once	TGTGCCAGCAGCGTAGGACTCGAGACTAGCGGGACAAGTGAGCAGTTCTTC	CASSVGLETSGTSEQFF
TRBD1	TRBV27	TRBJ2-1	.	TGTGCCAGCAGCAGGACAGGGAGTGATGAGCAGTTCTTC	CASSRTGSDEQFF
.	TRBV9	TRBJ2-7	.	TGTGCCAGCAGCGGGGGGCCCGCCTACGAGCAGTACTTC	CASSGGPAYEQYF
TRBD1	TRBV3-1/TRBV3-2	TRBJ1-6	.	TGTGCCAGCAGCATCGGGGGACAGGGGAATTCACCCCTCCACTTT	CASSIGGQGNSPLHF
.	TRBV10-1	TRBJ2-4	once	TGCGCCAGCAGTGAGGGCAGTCTAGCCAAAAACATTCAGTACTTC	CASSEGSLAKNIQYF
.	TRBV9	TRBJ2-2	.	TGTGCCAGCAGCGTAGTTCCGGGCACGAACACCGGGGAGCTGTTTTTT	CASSVVPGTNTGELFF
.	TRBV5-1	TRBJ2-7	.	TGCGCCAGCAGCCTCCAATCTGGGGGGACACTTACCTACGAGCAGTACTTC	CASSLQSGGTLTYEQYF
.	TRBV4-2	TRBJ2-1	.	TGTGCCAGCAGCCACACCGGGGAGCGATGGAGCTCCTACAATGAGCAGTTCTTC	CASSHTGERWSSYNEQFF
TRBD2	TRBV6-1	TRBJ2-2	.	TGTGCCAGCAGTGCACTAGCGGGAGGGCCTAGGAGTAACCCCGGGGAGCTGTTTTTT	CASSALAGGPRSNPGELFF
.	TRBV3-1/TRBV3-2	TRBJ2-3	.	TGTGCCAGCAGCCAAACCGGGAGAAGTACAGATACGCAGTATTTT	CASSQTGRSTDTQYF
.	TRBV2	TRBJ1-2	.	TGTGCCAGCAGTGAGGGGGCTTACTATGGCTACACCTTC	CASSEGAYYGYTF
.	TRBV11-2	TRBJ2-1	.	TGTGCCAGCAGCACATACAATGAGCAGTTCTTC	CASSTYNEQFF
.	TRBV7-6	TRBJ2-3	.	TGTGCCAGCAGCTCCCAAGGGGGTCAGTTTCGCACAGATACGCAGTATTTT	CASSSQGGQFRTDTQYF
.	TRBV9	TRBJ2-7	.	TGTGCCAGCAGCGTAGAGTCGGCTAGCAATGAGCAGTACTTC	CASSVESASNEQYF
.	TRBV29-1	TRBJ2-7	.	TGCAGCGTCCGAGGGGCGGACTCGAGCTCCTACGAGCAGTACTTC	CSVRGADSSSYEQYF
.	TRBV3-1/TRBV3-2	TRBJ1-3	.	TGTGCCAGCAGCCACTCCGGGAGGTCTGGAAACACCATATATTTT	CASSHSGRSGNTIYF
TRBD2	TRBV6-6	TRBJ2-3	.	TGTGCCAGCAGTCTCAACGGACTAGCGACCACAGATACGCAGTATTTT	CASSLNGLATTDTQYF
TRBD2	TRBV28	TRBJ2-7	.	TGTGCCAGCAGTTTATATCCCGGTCGAGGGACTAGCGGGTCCTACGAGCAGTACTTC	CASSLYPGRGTSGSYEQYF
TRBD1	TRBV6-5	TRBJ1-1	.	TGTGCCAGCAGAAGGGACAGCATGAACACTGAAGCTTTCTTT	CASRRDSMNTEAFF
TRBD2	TRBV19	TRBJ2-5	.	TGTGCCAGTAGTAGGTGGACTAGCAGACAAGAGACCCAGTACTTC	CASSRWTSRQETQYF
TRBD1	TRBV5-4	TRBJ1-2	few	TGTGCCAGCAGCATACAGGGGTCCTCTGGCTACACCTTC	CASSIQGSSGYTF
TRBD1	TRBV5-1	TRBJ2-7	.	TGCGCCAGCAGCTTACAACCGGGACAGGGCACCTACGAGCAGTACTTC	CASSLQPGQGTYEQYF
.	TRBV18	TRBJ2-7	.	TGTGCCAGCTCACCGGATTGGGAGCAGTACTTC	CASSPDWEQYF